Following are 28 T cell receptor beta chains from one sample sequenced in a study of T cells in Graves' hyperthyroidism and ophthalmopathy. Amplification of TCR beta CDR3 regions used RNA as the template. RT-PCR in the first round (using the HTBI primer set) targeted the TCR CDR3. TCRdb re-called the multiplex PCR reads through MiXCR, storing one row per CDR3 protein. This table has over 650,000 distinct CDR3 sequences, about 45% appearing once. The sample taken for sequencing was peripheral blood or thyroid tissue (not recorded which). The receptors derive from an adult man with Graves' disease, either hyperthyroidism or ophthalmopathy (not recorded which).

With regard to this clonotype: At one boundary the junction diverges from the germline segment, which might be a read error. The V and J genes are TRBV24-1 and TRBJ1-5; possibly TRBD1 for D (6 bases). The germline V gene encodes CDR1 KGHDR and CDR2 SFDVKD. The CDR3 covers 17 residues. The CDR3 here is CASSASHRASSNQPQHF. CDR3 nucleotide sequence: TGTGCCAGCAGTGCATCCCACAGGGCCTCAAGCAATCAGCCCCAGCATTTT.

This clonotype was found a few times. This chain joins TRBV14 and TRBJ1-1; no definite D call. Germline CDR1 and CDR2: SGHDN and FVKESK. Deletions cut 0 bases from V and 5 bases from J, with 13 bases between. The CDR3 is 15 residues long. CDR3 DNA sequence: TGTGCCAGCAGCCAAGAGTGGGGTCGTTGGACTGAAGCTTTCTTT. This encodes CASSQEWGRWTEAFF.

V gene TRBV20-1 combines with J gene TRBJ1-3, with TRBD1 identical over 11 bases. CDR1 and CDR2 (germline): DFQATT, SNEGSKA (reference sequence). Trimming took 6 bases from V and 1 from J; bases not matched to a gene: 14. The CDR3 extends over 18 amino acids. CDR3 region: CSAGPGQGEGRSGNTIYF. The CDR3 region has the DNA TGCAGTGCAGGGCCGGGACAGGGGGAAGGGAGGTCTGGAAACACCATATATTTT.

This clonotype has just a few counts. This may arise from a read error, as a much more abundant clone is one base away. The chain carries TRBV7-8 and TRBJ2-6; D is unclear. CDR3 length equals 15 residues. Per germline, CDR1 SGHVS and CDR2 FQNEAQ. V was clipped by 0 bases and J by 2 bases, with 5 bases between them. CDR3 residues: CASSLAGTGANVLTF. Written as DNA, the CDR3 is TGTGCCAGCAGCTTAGCAGGGACTGGGGCCAACGTCCTGACTTTC.

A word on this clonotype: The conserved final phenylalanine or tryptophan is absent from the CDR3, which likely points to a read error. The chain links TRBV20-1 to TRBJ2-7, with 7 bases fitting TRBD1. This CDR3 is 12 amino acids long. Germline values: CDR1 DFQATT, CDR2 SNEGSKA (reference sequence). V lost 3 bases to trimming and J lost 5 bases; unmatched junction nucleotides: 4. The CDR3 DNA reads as TGCAGTGCTAGGTCGACAGGGAACGAGCAGTACCTC. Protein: CSARSTGNEQYL.

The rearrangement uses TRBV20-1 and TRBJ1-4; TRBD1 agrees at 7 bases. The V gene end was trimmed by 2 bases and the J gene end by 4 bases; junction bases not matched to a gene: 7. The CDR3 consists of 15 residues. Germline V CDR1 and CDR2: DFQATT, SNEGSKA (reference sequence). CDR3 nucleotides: TGCAGTGCTAGATCCGGGGACAGAAGTAATGAAAAACTGTTTTTT. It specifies CSARSGDRSNEKLFF.

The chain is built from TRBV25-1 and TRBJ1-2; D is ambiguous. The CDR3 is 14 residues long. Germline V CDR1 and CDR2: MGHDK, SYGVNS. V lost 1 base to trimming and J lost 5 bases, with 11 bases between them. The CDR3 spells CASSELPGKYGYTF. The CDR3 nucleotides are TGTGCCAGCAGTGAATTGCCGGGGAAGTATGGCTACACCTTC.

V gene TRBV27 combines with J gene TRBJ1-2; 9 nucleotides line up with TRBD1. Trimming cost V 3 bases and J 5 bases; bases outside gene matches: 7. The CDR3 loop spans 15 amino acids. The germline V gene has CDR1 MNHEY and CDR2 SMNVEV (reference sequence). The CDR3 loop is CASSLPGQGSYGYTF. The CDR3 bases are TGTGCCAGCAGTTTGCCGGGACAGGGCTCATATGGCTACACCTTC.

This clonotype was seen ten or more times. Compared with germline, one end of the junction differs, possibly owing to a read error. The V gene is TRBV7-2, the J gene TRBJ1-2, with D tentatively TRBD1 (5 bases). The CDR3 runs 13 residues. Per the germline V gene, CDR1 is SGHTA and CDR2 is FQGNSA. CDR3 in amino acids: CASSLGPNYGYTF. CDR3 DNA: TGCGCCAGCAGCTTGGGACCGAACTATGGCTACACCTTC.

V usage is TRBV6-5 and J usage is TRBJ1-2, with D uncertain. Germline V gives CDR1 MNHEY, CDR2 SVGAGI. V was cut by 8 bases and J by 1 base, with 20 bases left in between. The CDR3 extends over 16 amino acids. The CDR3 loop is CASGPEGGFLNYGYTF. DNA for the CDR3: TGTGCCAGCGGCCCCGAGGGTGGGTTCCTTAACTATGGCTACACCTTC.

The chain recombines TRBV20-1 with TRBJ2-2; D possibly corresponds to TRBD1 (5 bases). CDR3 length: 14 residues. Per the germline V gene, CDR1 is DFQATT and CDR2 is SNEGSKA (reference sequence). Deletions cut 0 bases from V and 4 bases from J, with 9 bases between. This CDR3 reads CSARDFGATGELFF. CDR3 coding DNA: TGCAGTGCTAGAGATTTTGGGGCCACCGGGGAGCTGTTTTTT.

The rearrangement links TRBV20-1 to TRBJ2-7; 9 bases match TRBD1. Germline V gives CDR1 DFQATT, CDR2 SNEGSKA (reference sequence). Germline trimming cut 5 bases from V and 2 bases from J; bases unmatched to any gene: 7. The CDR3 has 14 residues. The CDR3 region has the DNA TGCAGTGCTGCTCCGGGACAGGGACCCTACGAGCAGTACTTC. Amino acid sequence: CSAAPGQGPYEQYF.

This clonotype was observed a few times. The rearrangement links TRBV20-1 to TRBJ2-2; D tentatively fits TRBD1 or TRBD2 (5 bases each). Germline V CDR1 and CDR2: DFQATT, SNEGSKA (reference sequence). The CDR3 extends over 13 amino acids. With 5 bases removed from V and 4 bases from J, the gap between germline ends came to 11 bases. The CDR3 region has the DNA TGCAGTGCTGGGGGTGTGTTCACCGGGGAGCTGTTTTTT. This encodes CSAGGVFTGELFF.

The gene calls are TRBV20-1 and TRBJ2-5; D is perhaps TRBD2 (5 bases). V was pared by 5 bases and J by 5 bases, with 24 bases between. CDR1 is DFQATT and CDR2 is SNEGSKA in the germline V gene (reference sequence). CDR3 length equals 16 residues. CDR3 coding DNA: TGCAGTGCTCCCGTTTCGGGCGGGCTAGCCAGTGAGACCCAGTACTTC. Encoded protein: CSAPVSGGLASETQYF.

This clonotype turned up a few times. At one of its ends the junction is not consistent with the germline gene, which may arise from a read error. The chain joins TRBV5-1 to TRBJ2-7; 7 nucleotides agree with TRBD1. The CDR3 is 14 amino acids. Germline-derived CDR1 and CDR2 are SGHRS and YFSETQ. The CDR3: CASSPGQQTYEQYF. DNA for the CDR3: TGTGCCAGCTCACCGGGACAGCAAACCTACGAGCAGTACTTC.

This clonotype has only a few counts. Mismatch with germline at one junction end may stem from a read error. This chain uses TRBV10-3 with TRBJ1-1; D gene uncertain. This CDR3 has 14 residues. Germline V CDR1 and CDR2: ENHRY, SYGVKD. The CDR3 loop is CASSYSPRGGEAFF. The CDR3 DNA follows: TGTGCCAGCAGTTACTCTCCCAGAGGCGGTGAAGCTTTCTTT.

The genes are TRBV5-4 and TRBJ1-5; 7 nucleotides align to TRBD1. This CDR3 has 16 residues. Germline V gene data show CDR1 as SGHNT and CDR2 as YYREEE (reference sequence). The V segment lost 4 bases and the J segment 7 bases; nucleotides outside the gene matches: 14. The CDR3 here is CASSQGFGRQGQPQHF. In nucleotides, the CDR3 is TGTGCCAGCAGCCAAGGTTTTGGACGACAGGGCCAGCCCCAGCATTTT.

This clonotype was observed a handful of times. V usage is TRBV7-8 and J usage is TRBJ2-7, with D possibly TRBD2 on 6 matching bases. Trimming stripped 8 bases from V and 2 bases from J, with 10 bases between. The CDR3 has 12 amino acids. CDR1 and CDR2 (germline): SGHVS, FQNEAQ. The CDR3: CASRRETYEQYF. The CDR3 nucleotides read TGTGCCAGCCGCCGGGAGACCTACGAGCAGTACTTC.

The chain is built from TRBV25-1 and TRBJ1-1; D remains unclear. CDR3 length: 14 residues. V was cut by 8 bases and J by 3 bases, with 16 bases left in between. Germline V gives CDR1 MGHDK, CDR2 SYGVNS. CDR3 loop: CASSPDPPDTEAFF. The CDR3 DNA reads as TGTGCCAGCTCACCCGACCCGCCGGACACTGAAGCTTTCTTT.

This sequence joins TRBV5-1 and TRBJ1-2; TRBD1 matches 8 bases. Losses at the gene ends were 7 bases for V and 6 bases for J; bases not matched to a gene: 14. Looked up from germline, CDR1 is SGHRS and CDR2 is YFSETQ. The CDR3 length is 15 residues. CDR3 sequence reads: CASEMGGQVLNGYTF. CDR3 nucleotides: TGCGCCAGCGAGATGGGGGGACAGGTCCTCAATGGCTACACCTTC.

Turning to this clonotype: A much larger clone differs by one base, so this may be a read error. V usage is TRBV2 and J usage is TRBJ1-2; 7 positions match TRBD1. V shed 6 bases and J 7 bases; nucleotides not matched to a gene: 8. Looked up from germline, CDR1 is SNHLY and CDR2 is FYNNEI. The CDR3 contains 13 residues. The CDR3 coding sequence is TGTGCCAGCAGCCCCAGACAGGGAGTTGGCTACACCTTC. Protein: CASSPRQGVGYTF.

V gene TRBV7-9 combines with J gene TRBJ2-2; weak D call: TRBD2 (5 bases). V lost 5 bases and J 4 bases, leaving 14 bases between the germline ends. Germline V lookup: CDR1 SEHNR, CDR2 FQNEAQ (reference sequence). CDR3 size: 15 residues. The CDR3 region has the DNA TGTGCCAGCAGCCCGAAGCCGGGATTCACCGGGGAGCTGTTTTTT. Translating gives CASSPKPGFTGELFF.

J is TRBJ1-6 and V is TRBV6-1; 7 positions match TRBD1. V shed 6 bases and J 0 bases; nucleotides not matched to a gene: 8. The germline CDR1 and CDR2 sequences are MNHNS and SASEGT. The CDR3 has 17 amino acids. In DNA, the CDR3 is TGTGCCAGCAGGGAGGGGACAGCCAGCTCCTATAATTCACCCCTCCACTTT. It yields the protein CASREGTASSYNSPLHF.

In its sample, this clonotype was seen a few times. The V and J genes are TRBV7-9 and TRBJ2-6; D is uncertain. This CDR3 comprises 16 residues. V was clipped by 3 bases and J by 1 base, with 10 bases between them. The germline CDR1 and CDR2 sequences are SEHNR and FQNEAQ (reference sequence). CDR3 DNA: TGTGCCAGCAGCTTGGGCCTTAGATCTGGGGCCAACGTCCTGACTTTC. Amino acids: CASSLGLRSGANVLTF.

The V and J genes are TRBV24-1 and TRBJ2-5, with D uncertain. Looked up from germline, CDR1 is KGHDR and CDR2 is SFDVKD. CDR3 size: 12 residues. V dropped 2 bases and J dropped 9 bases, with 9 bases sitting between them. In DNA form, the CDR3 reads TGTGCCACCAGTGATTATGGAGTGGCCCAGTACTTC. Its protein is CATSDYGVAQYF.

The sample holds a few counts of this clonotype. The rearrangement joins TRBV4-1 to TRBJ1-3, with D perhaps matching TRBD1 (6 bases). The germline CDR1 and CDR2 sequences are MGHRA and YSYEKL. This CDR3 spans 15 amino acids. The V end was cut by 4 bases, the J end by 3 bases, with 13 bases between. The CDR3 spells CASSPTGRIGNTIYF. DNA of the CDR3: TGCGCCAGCAGCCCAACAGGGAGGATTGGAAACACCATATATTTT.

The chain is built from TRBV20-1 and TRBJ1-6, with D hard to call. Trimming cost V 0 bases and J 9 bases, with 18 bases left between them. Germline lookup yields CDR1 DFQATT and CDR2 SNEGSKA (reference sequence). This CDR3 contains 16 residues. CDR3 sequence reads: CSARDGRGIHTSPLHF. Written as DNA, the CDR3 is TGCAGTGCTAGAGATGGGCGGGGTATACATACTTCACCCCTCCACTTT.

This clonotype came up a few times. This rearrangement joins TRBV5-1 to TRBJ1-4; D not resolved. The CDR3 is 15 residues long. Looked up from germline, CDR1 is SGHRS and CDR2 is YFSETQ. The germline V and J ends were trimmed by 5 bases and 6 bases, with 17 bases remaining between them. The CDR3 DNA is TGCGCCAGCAGGAGGACCGGGCCTCGCGATGAAAAACTGTTTTTT. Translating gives CASRRTGPRDEKLFF.